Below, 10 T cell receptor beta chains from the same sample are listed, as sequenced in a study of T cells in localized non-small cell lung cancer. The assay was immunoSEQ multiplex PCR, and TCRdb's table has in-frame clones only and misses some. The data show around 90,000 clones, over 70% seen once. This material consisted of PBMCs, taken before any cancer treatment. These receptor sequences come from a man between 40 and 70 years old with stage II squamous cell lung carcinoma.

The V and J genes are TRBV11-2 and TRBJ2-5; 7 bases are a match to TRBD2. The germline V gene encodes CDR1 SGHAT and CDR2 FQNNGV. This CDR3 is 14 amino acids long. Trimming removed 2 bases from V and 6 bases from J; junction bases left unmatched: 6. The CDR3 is CASSLSGNEKTQYF. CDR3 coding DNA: TGTGCCAGCAGCTTAAGCGGGAATGAGAAGACCCAGTACTTC.

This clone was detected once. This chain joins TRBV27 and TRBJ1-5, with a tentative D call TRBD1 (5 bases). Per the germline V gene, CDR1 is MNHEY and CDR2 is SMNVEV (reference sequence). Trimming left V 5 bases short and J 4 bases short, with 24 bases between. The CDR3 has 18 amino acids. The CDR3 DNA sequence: TGTGCCAGCAGTCCCACAGGTTTTTCCCACACCTGGAATCAGCCCCAGCATTTT. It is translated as CASSPTGFSHTWNQPQHF.

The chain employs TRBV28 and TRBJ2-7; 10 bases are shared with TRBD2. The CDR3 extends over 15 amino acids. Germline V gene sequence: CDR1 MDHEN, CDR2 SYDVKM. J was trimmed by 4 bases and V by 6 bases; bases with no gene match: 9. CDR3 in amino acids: CASRPGTSVIYEQYF. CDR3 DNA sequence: TGTGCCAGCAGGCCCGGGACTAGCGTGATTTACGAGCAGTACTTC. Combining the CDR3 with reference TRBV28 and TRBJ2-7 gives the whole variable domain DVKVTQSSRYLVKRTGEKVFLECVQDMDHENMFWYRQDPGLGLRLIYFSYDVKMKEKGDIPEGYSVSREKKERFSLILESASTNQTSMYLCASRPGTSVIYEQYFGPGTRLTVT.

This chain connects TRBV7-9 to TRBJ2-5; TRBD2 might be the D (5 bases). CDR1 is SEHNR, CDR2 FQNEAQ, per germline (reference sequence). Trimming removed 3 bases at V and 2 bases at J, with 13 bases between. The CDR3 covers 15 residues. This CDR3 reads CASSFSQRLQETQYF. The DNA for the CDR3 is TGTGCCAGCAGCTTTTCACAGCGGTTGCAAGAGACCCAGTACTTC.

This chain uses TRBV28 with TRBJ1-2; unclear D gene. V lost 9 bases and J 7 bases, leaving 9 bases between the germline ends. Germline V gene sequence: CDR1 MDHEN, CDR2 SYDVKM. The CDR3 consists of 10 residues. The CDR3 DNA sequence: TGTGCCAGTGGAGTCCGTGGCTACACCTTC. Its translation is CASGVRGYTF.

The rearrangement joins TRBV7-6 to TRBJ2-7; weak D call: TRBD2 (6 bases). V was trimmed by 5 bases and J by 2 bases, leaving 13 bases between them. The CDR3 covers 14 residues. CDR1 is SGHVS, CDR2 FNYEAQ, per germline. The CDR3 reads CASSPSTGAYEQYF. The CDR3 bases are TGTGCCAGCAGCCCCTCGACGGGGGCCTACGAGCAGTACTTC.

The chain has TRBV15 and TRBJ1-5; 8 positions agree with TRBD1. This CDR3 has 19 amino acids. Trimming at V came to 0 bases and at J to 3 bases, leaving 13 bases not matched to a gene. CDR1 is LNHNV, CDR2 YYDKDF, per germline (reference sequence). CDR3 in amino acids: CATSRDLSAGGLFNQPQHF. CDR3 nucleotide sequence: TGTGCCACCAGCAGAGATCTGTCGGCAGGGGGCTTATTCAATCAGCCCCAGCATTTT.

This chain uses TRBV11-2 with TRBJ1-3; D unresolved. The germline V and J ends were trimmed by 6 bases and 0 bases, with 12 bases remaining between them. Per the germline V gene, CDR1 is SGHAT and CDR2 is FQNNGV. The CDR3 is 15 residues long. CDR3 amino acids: CASSSKTLSGNTIYF. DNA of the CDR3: TGTGCCAGCAGTTCTAAGACCCTCTCTGGAAACACCATATATTTT.

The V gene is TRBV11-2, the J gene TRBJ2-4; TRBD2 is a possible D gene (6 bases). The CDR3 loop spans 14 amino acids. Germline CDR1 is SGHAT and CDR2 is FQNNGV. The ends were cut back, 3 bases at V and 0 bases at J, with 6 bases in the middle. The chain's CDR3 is CASSFGGAKNIQYF. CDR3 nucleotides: TGTGCCAGCAGCTTCGGGGGAGCCAAAAACATTCAGTACTTC.

CDR3 sequence: CASSINFFWPQDTQYF. The CDR3 nucleotides read TGTGCCAGTAGTATAAACTTTTTTTGGCCACAAGATACGCAGTATTTT. The rearrangement uses TRBV19 and TRBJ2-3; D is uncertain. The CDR3 extends over 16 amino acids. Trimming removed 2 bases from V and 5 bases from J, with 17 bases in between. Germline V lookup: CDR1 LNHDA, CDR2 SQIVND (reference sequence). Based on the CDR3 plus reference TRBV19 and TRBJ2-3, the full variable domain is DGGITQSPKYLFRKEGQNVTLSCEQNLNHDAMYWYRQDPGQGLRLIYYSQIVNDFQKGDIAEGYSVSREKKESFPLTVTSAQKNPTAFYLCASSINFFWPQDTQYFGPGTRLTVL.